Each of the 21 T cell receptor beta chains below was sequenced from the same sample in a study of regulatory dendritic cells for organ transplantation. TCRdb's table, derived via immunoSEQ multiplex PCR, lists solely in-frame clones and lacks some. The table includes about 29,000 clones, 60% to 80% detected once. Sequenced: memory CD4+ T cells from blood. The subset was: CD45RO+ memory T cells. The receptors shown here come from a human donor in good health.

This sequence joins TRBV2 and TRBJ2-4, with a tentative D call TRBD2 (5 bases). Trimming removed 6 bases at V and 8 bases at J, with 11 bases between. In germline, CDR1 is SNHLY, CDR2 FYNNEI. CDR3 size: 12 residues. CDR3 DNA sequence: TGTGCCAGCAGGCTTACTAGGGACATTCAGTACTTC. Its translation is CASRLTRDIQYF.

The chain carries TRBV7-2 and TRBJ2-7, with D perhaps matching TRBD1 (8 bases). The CDR3 spans 18 residues. Germline CDR1 SGHTA, CDR2 FQGNSA. The germline V and J ends were trimmed by 5 bases and 5 bases, with 28 bases remaining between them. This chain's CDR3 is CASSNGGPQRTGRDEQYF. In nucleotides, the CDR3 is TGTGCCAGCAGCAACGGAGGGCCGCAACGGACAGGGAGGGACGAGCAGTACTTC.

This clone was seen only a few times. The V call is TRBV7-9, the J call TRBJ2-7; 15 bases agree with TRBD2. V lost 6 bases to trimming and J lost 6 bases; unmatched junction nucleotides: 3. Germline V gene data show CDR1 as SEHNR and CDR2 as FQNEAQ (reference sequence). This CDR3 region has 14 residues. This CDR3 reads CASRPGLAGGEQYF. CDR3 DNA: TGTGCCAGCAGACCGGGACTAGCGGGAGGCGAGCAGTACTTC.

This clone was seen only once. This chain uses TRBV4-1 with TRBJ2-3; TRBD2 matches at 9 bases. J lost 2 bases, V lost 4 bases, and 4 bases had no gene match. The CDR3 extends over 15 amino acids. The germline V gene has CDR1 MGHRA and CDR2 YSYEKL. In nucleotides, the CDR3 is TGCGCCAGCAGCCTACTAGCGGGCGTCACAGATACGCAGTATTTT. Its translation: CASSLLAGVTDTQYF.

The J gene is TRBJ2-5, the V gene TRBV6-5; TRBD1 matches 8 bases. The CDR3 covers 14 residues. The V and J ends lost 7 bases and 5 bases, in that order; junction bases with no gene match: 9. Germline V gene sequence: CDR1 MNHEY, CDR2 SVGAGI. CDR3: CASKAGQGAETQYF. In nucleotides, the CDR3 is TGTGCCAGCAAGGCAGGACAGGGCGCGGAGACCCAGTACTTC.

The V call is TRBV9, the J call TRBJ2-4, with D maybe TRBD2 (6 bases). Between the trimmed V and J ends, which lost 0 bases and 8 bases, there was a span of 12 bases. This CDR3 contains 14 residues. Germline V gives CDR1 SGDLS, CDR2 YYNGEE. CDR3 coding DNA: TGTGCCAGCAGCGTAGACGGGACTGGGTACATTCAGTACTTC. Amino acid sequence: CASSVDGTGYIQYF.

The chain combines TRBV28 with TRBJ1-5, with D possibly being TRBD1 (6 bases). CDR1 is MDHEN, CDR2 SYDVKM, per germline. The V end was cut by 4 bases, the J end by 2 bases, with 9 bases between. The CDR3 is made up of 14 amino acids. CDR3 DNA: TGTGCCAGCAGTTCGGGACAAGGCAATCAGCCCCAGCATTTT. This encodes CASSSGQGNQPQHF.

This chain joins TRBV2 and TRBJ2-4; TRBD1 is a possible D gene (5 bases). Germline CDR1 SNHLY, CDR2 FYNNEI. The CDR3 is 16 amino acids. V was shortened by 0 bases and J by 5 bases, with 14 bases between the two germline ends. The CDR3 spells CASSEAGRVWENIQYF. The CDR3 DNA reads as TGTGCCAGCAGTGAAGCGGGGCGAGTCTGGGAAAACATTCAGTACTTC.

This chain links TRBV28 with TRBJ1-3, with D possibly matching TRBD1 (6 bases). Germline V gives CDR1 MDHEN, CDR2 SYDVKM. The length of the CDR3 is 15 residues. The V end lost 6 bases, the J end lost 0 bases, and 12 bases lay between the germline ends. The CDR3 region has the DNA TGTGCCAGCAGGGAGGGGGTCGTCTCTGGAAACACCATATATTTT. Its protein product is CASREGVVSGNTIYF.

This clone was seen just once. In DNA form, the CDR3 reads TGTGCCAGCAGCGTCGACAGGGGGAGCGGCGGGGAGCTGTTTTTT. It encodes CASSVDRGSGGELFF. The chain has TRBV11-2 and TRBJ2-2, with 9 bases matching TRBD1. The germline V gene has CDR1 SGHAT and CDR2 FQNNGV. The CDR3 runs 15 residues. V shed 5 bases and J 7 bases; nucleotides not matched to a gene: 8.

The chain has TRBV4-2 and TRBJ2-2; 7 bases agree with TRBD1. CDR1 LGHNA and CDR2 YNFKEQ come from the germline V gene. The J segment lost 4 bases and the V segment lost 4 bases, leaving 9 bases of the junction unmatched. The CDR3 runs 16 residues. As DNA, the CDR3 is TGTGCCAGCAGCCGCAACCGGGACAGTCGCACCGGGGAGCTGTTTTTT. Protein product: CASSRNRDSRTGELFF.

The chain joins TRBV6-6 to TRBJ1-1; no firm D call. The CDR3 length is 14 residues. Germline V CDR1 and CDR2: MNHNY, SVGAGI (reference sequence). V was trimmed by 6 bases and J by 6 bases, leaving 17 bases between them. As DNA, the CDR3 is TGTGCCAGCAGCGACCAATTAGTCGACGCTGAAGCTTTCTTT. Its translation is CASSDQLVDAEAFF.

The genes are TRBV5-1 and TRBJ2-3; no clear D gene. Per the germline V gene, CDR1 is SGHRS and CDR2 is YFSETQ. V lost 0 bases and J lost 0, with 8 bases in between. CDR3 length: 15 residues. In DNA form, the CDR3 reads TGCGCCAGCAGCTTGGCCAGTAAAAGCACAGATACGCAGTATTTT. Translation gives CASSLASKSTDTQYF.

The chain uses TRBV19 and TRBJ2-3; D assignment may be TRBD1 or TRBD2 (6 bases each). The V and J ends lost 4 bases and 6 bases respectively, with 11 bases between them. Germline CDR1 reads LNHDA; CDR2 reads SQIVND (reference sequence). The CDR3 consists of 13 residues. The CDR3 DNA reads TGTGCCAGTAGTAGGTGGGGGGCGGATACGCAGTATTTT. Translation gives CASSRWGADTQYF.

The chain links TRBV30 to TRBJ1-2; TRBD1 agrees at 7 bases. Germline values: CDR1 GTSNPN, CDR2 SVGIG (reference sequence). J was trimmed by 7 bases and V by 3 bases; bases with no gene match: 8. CDR3 length: 13 residues. The CDR3 DNA follows: TGTGCCTGGAGCACTACCCAGGGGGTTGGCTACACCTTC. Residues: CAWSTTQGVGYTF.

The chain carries TRBV21-1 and TRBJ2-7; the D call in the table, TRBD1, was not verified against the DNA. TRBV21-1 is a pseudogene. CDR3 length: 17 residues. The DNA for the CDR3 is TGTGCCAGCAGCAAAGCACCTAGGACAGGGGCTTCCTACGAGCAGTACTTC. Translating gives CASSKAPRTGASYEQYF.

The table lists this clone with a count of one. The chain links TRBV4-3 to TRBJ1-4; no clear D. V shed 5 bases and J shed 6 bases, with 10 bases lying between them. The CDR3 covers 13 residues. The germline V gene has CDR1 LGHNA and CDR2 YSLEER. CDR3 DNA sequence: TGCGCCAGCAGCTCCCGACCGGATGAAAAACTGTTTTTT. It yields the protein CASSSRPDEKLFF.

The V call is TRBV15, the J call TRBJ1-2; D is uncertain. Germline lookup yields CDR1 LNHNV and CDR2 YYDKDF (reference sequence). V lost 0 bases, J lost 2 bases, and 13 bases lay in between. The CDR3 extends over 16 amino acids. In nucleotides, the CDR3 is TGTGCCACCAGCAGAGATACTGGAGGGTTCAACTATGGCTACACCTTC. Encoded protein: CATSRDTGGFNYGYTF.

This clone was detected only a few times. V gene TRBV6-1 combines with J gene TRBJ1-1; TRBD1 agrees at 7 bases. Germline CDR1 MNHNS, CDR2 SASEGT. This CDR3 has 13 amino acids. The J segment lost 9 bases and the V segment lost 0 bases, leaving 4 bases of the junction unmatched. The CDR3 region is CASSEAETGQAFF. CDR3 coding DNA: TGTGCCAGCAGTGAAGCGGAGACAGGGCAAGCTTTCTTT.

The rearrangement joins TRBV19 to TRBJ1-1; no definite D call. Germline-derived CDR1 and CDR2 are LNHDA and SQIVND (reference sequence). There are 14 residues in the CDR3. Trimming removed 2 bases from V and 1 base from J, with 8 bases in between. The CDR3, as DNA: TGTGCCAGTAGTATATGGCGGACGAACACTGAAGCTTTCTTT. This gives the protein CASSIWRTNTEAFF.

This clone has only a few counts. In DNA, the CDR3 is TGTGCCAGCAGCGTCCATGAGGGCGCTTGGTATGGCTACACCTTC. As protein: CASSVHEGAWYGYTF. The chain recombines TRBV7-9 with TRBJ1-2; no firm D call. The CDR3 contains 15 residues. V was shortened by 5 bases and J by 5 bases, with 18 bases between the two germline ends. Germline assignment: CDR1 SEHNR and CDR2 FQNEAQ (reference sequence). The full variable domain, completed using reference TRBV7-9 and TRBJ1-2, is DTGVSQNPRHKITKRGQNVTFRCDPISEHNRLYWYRQTLGQGPEFLTYFQNEAQLEKSRLLSDRFSAERPKGSFSTLEIQRTEQGDSAMYLCASSVHEGAWYGYTFGSGTRLTVV.